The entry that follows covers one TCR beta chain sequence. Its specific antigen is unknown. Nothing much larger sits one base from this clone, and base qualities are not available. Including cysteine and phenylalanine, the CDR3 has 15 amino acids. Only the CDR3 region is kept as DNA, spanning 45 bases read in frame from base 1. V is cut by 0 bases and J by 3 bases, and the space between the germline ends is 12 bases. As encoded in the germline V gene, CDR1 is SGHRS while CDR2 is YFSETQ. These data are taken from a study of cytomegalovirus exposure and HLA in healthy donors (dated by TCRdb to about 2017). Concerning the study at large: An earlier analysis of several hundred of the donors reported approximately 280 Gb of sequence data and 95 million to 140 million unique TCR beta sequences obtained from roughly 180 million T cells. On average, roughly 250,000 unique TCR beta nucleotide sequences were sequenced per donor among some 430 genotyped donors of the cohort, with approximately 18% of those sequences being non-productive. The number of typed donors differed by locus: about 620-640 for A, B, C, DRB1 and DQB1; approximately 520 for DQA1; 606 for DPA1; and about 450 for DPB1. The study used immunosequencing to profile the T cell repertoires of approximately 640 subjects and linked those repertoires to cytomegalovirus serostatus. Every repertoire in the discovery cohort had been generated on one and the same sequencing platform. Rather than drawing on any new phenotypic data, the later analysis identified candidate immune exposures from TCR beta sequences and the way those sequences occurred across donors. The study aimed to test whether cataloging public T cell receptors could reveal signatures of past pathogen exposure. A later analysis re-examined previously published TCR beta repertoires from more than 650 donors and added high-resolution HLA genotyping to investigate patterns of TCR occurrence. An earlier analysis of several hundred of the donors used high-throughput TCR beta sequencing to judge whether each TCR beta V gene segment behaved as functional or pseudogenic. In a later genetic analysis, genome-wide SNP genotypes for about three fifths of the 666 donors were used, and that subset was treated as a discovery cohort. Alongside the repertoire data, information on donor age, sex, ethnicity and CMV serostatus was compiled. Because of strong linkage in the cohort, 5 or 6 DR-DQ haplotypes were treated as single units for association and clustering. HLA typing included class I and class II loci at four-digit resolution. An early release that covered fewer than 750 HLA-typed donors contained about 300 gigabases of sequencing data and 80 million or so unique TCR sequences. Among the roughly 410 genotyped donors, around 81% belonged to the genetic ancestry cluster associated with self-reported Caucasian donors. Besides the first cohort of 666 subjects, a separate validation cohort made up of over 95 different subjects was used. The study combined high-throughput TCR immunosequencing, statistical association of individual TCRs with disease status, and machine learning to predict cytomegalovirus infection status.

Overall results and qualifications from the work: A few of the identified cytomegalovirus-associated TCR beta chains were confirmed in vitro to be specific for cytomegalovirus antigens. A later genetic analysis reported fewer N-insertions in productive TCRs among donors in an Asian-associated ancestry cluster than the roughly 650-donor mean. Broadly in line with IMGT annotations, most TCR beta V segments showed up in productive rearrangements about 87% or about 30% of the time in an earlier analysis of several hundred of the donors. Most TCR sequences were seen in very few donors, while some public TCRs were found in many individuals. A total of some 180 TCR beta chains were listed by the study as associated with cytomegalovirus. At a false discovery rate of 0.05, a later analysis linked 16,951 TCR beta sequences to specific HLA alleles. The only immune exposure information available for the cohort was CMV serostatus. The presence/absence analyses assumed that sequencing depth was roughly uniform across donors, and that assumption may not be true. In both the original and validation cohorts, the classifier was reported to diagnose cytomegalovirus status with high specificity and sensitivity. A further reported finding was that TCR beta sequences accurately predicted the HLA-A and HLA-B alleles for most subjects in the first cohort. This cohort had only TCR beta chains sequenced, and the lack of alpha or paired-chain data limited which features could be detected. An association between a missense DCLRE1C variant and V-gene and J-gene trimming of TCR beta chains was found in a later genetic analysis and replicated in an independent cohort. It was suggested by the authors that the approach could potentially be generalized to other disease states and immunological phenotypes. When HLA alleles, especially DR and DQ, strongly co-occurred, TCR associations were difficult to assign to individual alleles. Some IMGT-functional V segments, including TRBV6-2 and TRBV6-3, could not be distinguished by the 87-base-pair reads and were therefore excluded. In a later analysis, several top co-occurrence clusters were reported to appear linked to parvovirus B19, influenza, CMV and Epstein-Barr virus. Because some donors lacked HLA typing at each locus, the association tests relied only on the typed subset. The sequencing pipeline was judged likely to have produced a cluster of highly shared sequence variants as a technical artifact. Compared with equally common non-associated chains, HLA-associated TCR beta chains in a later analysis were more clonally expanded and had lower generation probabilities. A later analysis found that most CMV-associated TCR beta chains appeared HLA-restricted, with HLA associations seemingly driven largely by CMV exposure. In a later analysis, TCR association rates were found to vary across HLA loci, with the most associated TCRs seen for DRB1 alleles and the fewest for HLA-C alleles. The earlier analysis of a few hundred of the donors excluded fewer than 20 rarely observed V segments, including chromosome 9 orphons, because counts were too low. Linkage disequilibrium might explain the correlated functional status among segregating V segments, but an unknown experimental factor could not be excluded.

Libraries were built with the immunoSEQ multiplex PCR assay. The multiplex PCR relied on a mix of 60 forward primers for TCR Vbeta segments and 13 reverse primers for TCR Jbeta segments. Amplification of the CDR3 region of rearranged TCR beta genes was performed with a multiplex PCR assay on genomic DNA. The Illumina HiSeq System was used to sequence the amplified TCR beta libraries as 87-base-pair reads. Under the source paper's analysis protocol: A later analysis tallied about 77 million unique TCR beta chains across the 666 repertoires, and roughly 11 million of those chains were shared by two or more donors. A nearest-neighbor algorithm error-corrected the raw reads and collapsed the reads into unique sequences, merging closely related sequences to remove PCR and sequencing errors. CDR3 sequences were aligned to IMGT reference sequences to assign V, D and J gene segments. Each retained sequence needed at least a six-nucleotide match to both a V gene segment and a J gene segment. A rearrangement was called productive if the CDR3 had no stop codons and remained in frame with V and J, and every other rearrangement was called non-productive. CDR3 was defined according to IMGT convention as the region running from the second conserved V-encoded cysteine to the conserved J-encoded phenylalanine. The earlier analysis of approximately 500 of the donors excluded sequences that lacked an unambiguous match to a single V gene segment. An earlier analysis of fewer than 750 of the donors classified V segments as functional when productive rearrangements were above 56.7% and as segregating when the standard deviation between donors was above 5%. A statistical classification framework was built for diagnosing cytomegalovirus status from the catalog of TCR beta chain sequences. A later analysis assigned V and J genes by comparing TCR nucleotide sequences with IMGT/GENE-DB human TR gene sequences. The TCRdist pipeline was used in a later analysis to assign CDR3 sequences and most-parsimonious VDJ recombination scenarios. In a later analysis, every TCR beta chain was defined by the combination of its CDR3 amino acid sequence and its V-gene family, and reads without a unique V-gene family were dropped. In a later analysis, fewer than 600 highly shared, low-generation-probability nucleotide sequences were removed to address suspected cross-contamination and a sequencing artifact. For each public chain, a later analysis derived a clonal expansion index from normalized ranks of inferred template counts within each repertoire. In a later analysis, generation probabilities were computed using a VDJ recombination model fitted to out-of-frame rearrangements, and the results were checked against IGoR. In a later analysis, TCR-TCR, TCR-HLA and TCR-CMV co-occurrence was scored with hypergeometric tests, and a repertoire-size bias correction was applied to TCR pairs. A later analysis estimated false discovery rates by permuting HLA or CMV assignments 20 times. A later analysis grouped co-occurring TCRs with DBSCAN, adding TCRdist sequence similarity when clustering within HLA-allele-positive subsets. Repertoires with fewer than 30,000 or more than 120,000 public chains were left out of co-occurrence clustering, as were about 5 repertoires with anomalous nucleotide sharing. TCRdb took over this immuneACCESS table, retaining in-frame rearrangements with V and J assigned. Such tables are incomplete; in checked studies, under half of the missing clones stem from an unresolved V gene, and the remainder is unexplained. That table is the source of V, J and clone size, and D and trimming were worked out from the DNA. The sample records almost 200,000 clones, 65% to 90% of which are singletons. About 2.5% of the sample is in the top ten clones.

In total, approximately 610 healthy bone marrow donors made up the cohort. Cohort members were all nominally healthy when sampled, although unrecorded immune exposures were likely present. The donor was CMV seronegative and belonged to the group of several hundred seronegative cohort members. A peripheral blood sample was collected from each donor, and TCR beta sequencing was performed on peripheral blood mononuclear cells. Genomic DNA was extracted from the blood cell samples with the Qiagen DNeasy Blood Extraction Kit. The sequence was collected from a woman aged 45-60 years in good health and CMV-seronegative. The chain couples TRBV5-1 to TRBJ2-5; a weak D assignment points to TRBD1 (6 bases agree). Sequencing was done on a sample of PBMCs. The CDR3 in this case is CASSLVPGVEETQYF. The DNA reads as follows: TGCGCCAGCAGCTTGGTTCCAGGGGTCGAAGAGACCCAGTACTTC.